This T cell receptor (beta chain) comes out of a study of blood T cell repertoires in COVID-19. The data were produced by immunoSEQ multiplex PCR, yet TCRdb's version contains in-frame clones alone and is incomplete. The data show 50,000 to 75,000 clones, with around 91% seen just once and about 9% held by the top ten. The table lists this clone with a count of one. Germline assignment: CDR1 SGHRS and CDR2 YFSETQ. Losses at the gene ends were 5 bases for V and 6 bases for J; bases not matched to a gene: 5. This CDR3 region has 14 residues. The chain recombines TRBV5-1 with TRBJ2-1, with 10 positions matching TRBD2. The clonotype originates from a human donor in a cohort sampled during active COVID-19. The sample was peripheral blood. The CDR3 bases are TGCGCCAGCAGTGAGCGGGAGGGGATCAATGAGCAGTTCTTC. It encodes CASSEREGINEQFF.